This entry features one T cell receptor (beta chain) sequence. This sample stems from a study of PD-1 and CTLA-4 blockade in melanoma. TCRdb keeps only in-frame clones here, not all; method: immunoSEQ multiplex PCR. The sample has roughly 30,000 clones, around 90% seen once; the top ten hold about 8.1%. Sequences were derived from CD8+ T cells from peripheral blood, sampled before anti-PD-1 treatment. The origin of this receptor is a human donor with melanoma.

This CDR3 reads CASSLSGTPNLYGYTF. CDR3 sequence (DNA): TGTGCCAGCAGTTTAAGTGGGACACCTAACTTGTATGGCTACACCTTC. The chain carries TRBV27 and TRBJ1-2; D is possibly TRBD1 (6 bases). Trimming took 2 bases from V and 5 from J, leaving 18 bases between them. Germline V gene sequence: CDR1 MNHEY, CDR2 SMNVEV (reference sequence). The CDR3 totals 16 residues.